This entry concerns a single TCR beta chain. The sample is drawn from a study of regulatory T cells in long-lasting Graves disease. HTBI primers from iRepertoire and Arm-PCR of CDR3 regions yielded the TCR beta libraries. TCRdb reprocessed the multiplex PCR reads with MiXCR, giving one entry per CDR3 protein. The sample has roughly 400,000 distinct CDR3 sequences; roughly 17% are singletons. Time point here: newly diagnosed GD, antithyroid drugs for less than 3 months. Preparation of the TCR library used RNA extracted from PBMCs. This CDR3 has 14 amino acids. Germline assignment: CDR1 SEHNR and CDR2 FQNEAQ (reference sequence). V was clipped by 3 bases and J by 3 bases, with 11 bases between them. The same specimen was also included in a second study, on T cells in Graves' hyperthyroidism and ophthalmopathy.

Source: peripheral blood mononuclear cells (PBMCs), taken at new diagnosis, from a patient treated with antithyroid drugs. The origin of this receptor is a woman younger than 30 with Graves disease. The V call is TRBV7-9, the J call TRBJ2-5; no clear D gene. The CDR3 DNA sequence: TGTGCCAGCAGCTTTCCGCCCCTAGAAGAGACCCAGTACTTC. Amino acids: CASSFPPLEETQYF.